The clone carrying this T cell receptor (beta chain) has a count of ten or more. As yet, its antigen is unknown. This specimen belongs to a study of CD8 T cells in ankylosing spondylitis. Study findings and constraints: Roughly eight highly homologous variants formed a TCR beta motif that appeared characteristic of ankylosing spondylitis blood. Matched synovial fluid from ankylosing spondylitis patients was reported to be enriched for disease-linked clones.

Trimming stripped 6 bases from V and 3 bases from J, with 13 bases between. This CDR3 comprises 14 residues. Per the germline V gene, CDR1 is SGHVS and CDR2 is FQNEAQ. TCRdb analysed the 5' RACE reads with MiXCR anew, one entry per CDR3 protein. The data show over 600,000 distinct CDR3 sequences, about 20% seen once. Material: blood, either unsorted or a sorted T cell fraction (not recorded which). The genes are TRBV7-8 and TRBJ2-3, with D possibly being TRBD2 (6 bases). This clonotype originated in a male donor with ankylosing spondylitis. The CDR3 DNA follows: TGTGCCAGCAGTAGGGACCGGGGGACAGATACGCAGTATTTT. Encoded protein: CASSRDRGTDTQYF.